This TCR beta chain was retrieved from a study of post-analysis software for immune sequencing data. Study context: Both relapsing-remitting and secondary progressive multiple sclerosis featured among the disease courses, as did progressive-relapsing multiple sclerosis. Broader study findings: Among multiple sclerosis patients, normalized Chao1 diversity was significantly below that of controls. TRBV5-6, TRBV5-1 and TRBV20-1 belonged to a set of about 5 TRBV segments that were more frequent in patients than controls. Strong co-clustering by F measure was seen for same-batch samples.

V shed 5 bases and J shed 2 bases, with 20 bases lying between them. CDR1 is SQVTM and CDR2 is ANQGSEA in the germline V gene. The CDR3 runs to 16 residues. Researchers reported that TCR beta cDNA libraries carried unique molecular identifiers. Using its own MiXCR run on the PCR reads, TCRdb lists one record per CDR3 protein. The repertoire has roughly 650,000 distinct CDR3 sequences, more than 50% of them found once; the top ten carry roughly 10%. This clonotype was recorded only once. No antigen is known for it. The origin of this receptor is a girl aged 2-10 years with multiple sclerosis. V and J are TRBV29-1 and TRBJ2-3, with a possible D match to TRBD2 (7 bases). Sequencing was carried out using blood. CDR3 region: CSVQQGKREPTDTQYF. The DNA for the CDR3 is TGCAGCGTTCAGCAGGGGAAGCGGGAACCCACAGATACGCAGTATTTT.